The clone carrying this T cell receptor beta chain was observed a few times. Its antigen is still unknown. The data originate from a study of blood T cells in healthy people across ages. Regarding the study as a whole: It was not known whether donors were CMV positive (a possible confounder of expanded clonotype changes). Measured against age, TCR beta diversity per million T cells decreased in a roughly linear manner.

This CDR3 has 13 amino acids. V was pared by 4 bases and J by 5 bases, with 10 bases between. The germline CDR1 and CDR2 sequences are SGHTA and FQGTGA. With a J-beta primer mix and a sample-barcoded 5' primer, a second PCR ran roughly 6 to 11 cycles. TCRdb itself ran the 5' RACE reads through MiXCR, one entry per CDR3 protein. The sample has fewer than 800,000 distinct CDR3 sequences; about 25% are singletons. A further study also used this sample, focusing on T cells of mothers and their children. That study adds: Mothers yielded over 9 million CDR3 reads, children some 2.8 million each. TCR recombination output is shaped by thymic selection similarly in related and unrelated pairs.

Source material: blood. The clonotype was recovered from a boy between 5 and 17 years old in good health. The V and J genes are TRBV7-3 and TRBJ2-3; D call uncertain. CDR3 coding DNA: TGTGCCAGCAGCTCGTGGGTTGGAGATACGCAGTATTTT. Protein: CASSSWVGDTQYF.